The text below deals with one TCR beta chain. Its antigen is not identified. TCRdb keeps only in-frame clones here, not all; method: immunoSEQ multiplex PCR. Of around 110,000 clones in the sample, 70% to 90% were seen once. This record belongs to a study of T cell responses to AZD1222 COVID-19 vaccine. The V and J ends lost 5 bases and 0 bases, in that order; junction bases with no gene match: 3. Germline assignment: CDR1 SGHRS and CDR2 YFSETQ. CDR3 length: 14 residues. Study findings and constraints: With two AZD1222 doses given, Spike-specific TCR breadth and depth both rose. Epitopes outside B.1.351 and B.1.1.7 mutated regions reportedly drew nearly half of spike TCRs. Females outnumbered males among donors, who were mostly white British; clonal diversity was possibly underestimated.

The specimen comprised peripheral blood, sampled on day 0 of MenACWY control vaccination. The sequence derives from an adult in good health. The chain couples TRBV5-1 to TRBJ1-1; TRBD1 matches at 8 bases. The CDR3 DNA follows: TGCGCCAGCAGACCGGGACAGGTGAACACTGAAGCTTTCTTT. Translating gives CASRPGQVNTEAFF.